The 19 T cell receptor beta chains below come from one sample, sequenced in a study of control samples from healthy donors and cancer patients. Method: immunoSEQ multiplex PCR; TCRdb's copy keeps in-frame clones and lacks some. Of approximately 110,000 clones in the sample, 80% to 90% were seen once. The source material was blood. All receptors come from a woman between 45 and 65 years old in good health.

This clone is a singleton in its sample. The J gene is TRBJ2-3, the V gene TRBV7-3; 9 bases fit TRBD2. CDR1 and CDR2 from the germline V gene are SGHTA and FQGTGA. After removal of 1 base from V and 5 bases from J, the junction contained 4 bases not matched to a gene. CDR3 length: 15 residues. CDR3 amino acids: CASSLSGGGGDTQYF. The CDR3 DNA sequence: TGTGCCAGCAGCTTAAGCGGGGGGGGCGGAGATACGCAGTATTTT.

The chain couples TRBV9 to TRBJ2-2; TRBD2 is a possible D gene (5 bases). The V end was cut by 0 bases, the J end by 7 bases, with 19 bases between. The V gene's germline CDR1 is SGDLS and CDR2 YYNGEE. The CDR3 totals 17 residues. In DNA form, the CDR3 reads TGTGCCAGCAGCGTAGCGGGTGCGGGCTCAGCCGGCGGGGAGCTGTTTTTT. This encodes CASSVAGAGSAGGELFF.

The chain joins TRBV27 to TRBJ1-1, with 7 positions matching TRBD1. The V and J ends lost 4 bases and 0 bases, in that order; junction bases with no gene match: 14. This CDR3 contains 18 residues. Germline V gene lookup returns CDR1 MNHEY and CDR2 SMNVEV (reference sequence). The CDR3 reads CASSSRIAGGDMNTEAFF. The CDR3, as DNA: TGTGCCAGCAGTTCACGTATCGCAGGGGGAGATATGAACACTGAAGCTTTCTTT.

The chain employs TRBV20-1 and TRBJ1-2, with D perhaps TRBD1 (6 bases). V lost 3 bases and J lost 5, with 13 bases in between. CDR3 length: 13 amino acids. The germline V gene encodes CDR1 DFQATT and CDR2 SNEGSKA (reference sequence). The CDR3 bases are TGCAGTGCTAGTTCCGGACAGTATTATGGCTACACCTTC. As protein: CSASSGQYYGYTF.

The V and J genes are TRBV2 and TRBJ1-2, with 9 bases lining up with TRBD1. V was clipped by 1 base and J by 6 bases; unmatched bases: 3. This CDR3 spans 14 amino acids. Germline lookup yields CDR1 SNHLY and CDR2 FYNNEI. The chain's CDR3 is CASSEGGQGDGYTF. The CDR3 DNA reads TGTGCCAGCAGTGAAGGGGGACAGGGCGATGGCTACACCTTC.

The CDR3 nucleotides read TGTGCCAGCAGTGCTGGGGCTGGGGCCAACGTCCTGACTTTC. Translating gives CASSAGAGANVLTF. The chain recombines TRBV6-4 with TRBJ2-6; D unresolved. CDR3 length equals 14 residues. Per the germline V gene, CDR1 is MRHNA and CDR2 is SNTAGT. The V end was cut by 4 bases, the J end by 2 bases, with 6 bases between.

The rearrangement uses TRBV27 and TRBJ1-3; D unresolved. The V end lost 5 bases, the J end lost 0 bases, and 14 bases lay between the germline ends. CDR3 size: 16 residues. In germline, CDR1 is MNHEY, CDR2 SMNVEV (reference sequence). This chain's CDR3 is CASSTNTPLSGNTIYF. CDR3 DNA: TGTGCCAGCAGTACCAACACCCCTCTCTCTGGAAACACCATATATTTT.

The gene calls are TRBV18 and TRBJ2-7, with D uncertain. V lost 1 base and J 2 bases, leaving 15 bases between the germline ends. CDR1 and CDR2 (germline): KGHSH, LQKENI. This CDR3 is 16 amino acids long. CDR3 nucleotides: TGTGCCAGCTCACCACTATCCAGCGAGGTGACCTACGAGCAGTACTTC. Translating it yields CASSPLSSEVTYEQYF. Full variable domain (rest looked up from reference TRBV18 and TRBJ2-7): NAGVMQNPRHLVRRRGQEARLRCSPMKGHSHVYWYRQLPEEGLKFMVYLQKENIIDESGMPKERFSAEFPKEGPSILRIQQVVRGDSAAYFCASSPLSSEVTYEQYFGPGTRLTVT.

V usage is TRBV30 and J usage is TRBJ2-7; TRBD2 matches at 8 bases. Per the germline V gene, CDR1 is GTSNPN and CDR2 is SVGIG (reference sequence). The J segment lost 2 bases and the V segment lost 0 bases, leaving 6 bases of the junction unmatched. The CDR3 extends over 15 amino acids. CDR3 in DNA: TGTGCCTGGAGTGTAAGGGCGGGAGGACCCTACGAGCAGTACGTC. It yields the protein CAWSVRAGGPYEQYV.

The chain recombines TRBV19 with TRBJ1-5; no clear D gene. The CDR3 extends over 15 amino acids. Trimming pared 5 bases from V and 6 bases from J, leaving 17 bases between. Germline V CDR1 and CDR2: LNHDA, SQIVND (reference sequence). CDR3 residues: CASSPPRARLQPQHF. The CDR3 bases are TGTGCCAGTAGTCCCCCAAGGGCCAGACTTCAGCCCCAGCATTTT.

This chain joins TRBV24-1 and TRBJ1-2, with a possible D match to TRBD1 (5 bases). Germline values: CDR1 KGHDR, CDR2 SFDVKD. This CDR3 is 14 amino acids long. Trimming left V 4 bases short and J 7 bases short, with 15 bases between. The CDR3 nucleotides read TGTGCCACCAGTGAATCCGGACACTTTTTTGGCTACACCTTC. This gives the protein CATSESGHFFGYTF.

The genes are TRBV27 and TRBJ2-1; possibly TRBD1 for D (5 bases). CDR1 and CDR2 from the germline V gene are MNHEY and SMNVEV (reference sequence). V lost 6 bases, J lost 9 bases, and 12 bases lay in between. This CDR3 comprises 12 residues. As DNA, the CDR3 is TGTGCCAGCAGACCCGTTAGGGGTGAGCAGTTCTTC. It encodes CASRPVRGEQFF.

This sequence joins TRBV6-5 and TRBJ2-1; 7 positions agree with TRBD2. From germline, CDR1 is MNHEY and CDR2 SVGAGI. The CDR3 runs to 12 residues. V dropped 9 bases and J dropped 8; count of bases not matched to a gene: 7. The CDR3 coding sequence is TGTGCCAGTAGGACTAGTGGGTATGAGCAGTTCTTC. This codes for CASRTSGYEQFF.

The genes are TRBV7-9 and TRBJ1-2; no clear D gene. This CDR3 has 15 amino acids. Germline-derived CDR1 and CDR2 are SEHNR and FQNEAQ (reference sequence). The V gene lost 4 bases and the J gene lost 4 bases, with 16 bases spanning the gap. The CDR3 loop reads CASSSRAITTYGYTF. The CDR3 coding sequence is TGTGCCAGCAGCTCGAGGGCCATTACGACCTATGGCTACACCTTC.

V usage is TRBV4-3 and J usage is TRBJ1-4; D is undetermined. Germline V gives CDR1 LGHNA, CDR2 YSLEER. V lost 2 bases to trimming and J lost 6 bases, with 10 bases between them. The CDR3 consists of 14 residues. For the CDR3, the DNA is TGCGCCAGCAGCCAACCTGGACGAGATGAAAAACTGTTTTTT. This sequence encodes CASSQPGRDEKLFF.

The chain links TRBV5-6 to TRBJ2-5; 7 bases match TRBD2. Per the germline V gene, CDR1 is SGHDT and CDR2 is YYEEEE. V lost 6 bases, J lost 9 bases, and 17 bases stayed unmatched. The CDR3 spans 15 residues. CDR3 protein: CASNHGASGRAAQYF. CDR3 coding DNA: TGTGCCAGCAACCATGGGGCTAGCGGCCGTGCGGCCCAGTACTTC.

The chain joins TRBV6-5 to TRBJ1-4, with 10 positions matching TRBD1. Germline V CDR1 and CDR2: MNHEY, SVGAGI. This CDR3 is built from 15 residues. V shed 2 bases, J shed 10 bases, and the junction held 7 bases outside the gene matches. This chain's CDR3 is CASSYRGQGTGKLFF. The DNA for the CDR3 is TGTGCCAGCAGTTACAGGGGACAGGGGACGGGAAAACTGTTTTTT.

This clone showed up just a few times. The genes are TRBV10-1 and TRBJ2-1; 8 nucleotides agree with TRBD2. Trimming cost V 3 bases and J 5 bases; bases outside gene matches: 9. The germline CDR1 and CDR2 sequences are WNHNN and SYGVQD (reference sequence). The CDR3 is made up of 16 amino acids. The CDR3: CASSEMGGGLNNEQFF. The CDR3 DNA reads TGCGCCAGCAGTGAAATGGGCGGGGGGCTAAACAATGAGCAGTTCTTC.

The V and J genes are TRBV7-3 and TRBJ2-2, with D uncertain. Germline CDR1 reads SGHTA; CDR2 reads FQGTGA. V shed 2 bases and J shed 7 bases, with 5 bases lying between them. The CDR3 is made up of 12 amino acids. In DNA form, the CDR3 reads TGTGCCAGCAGCTTACGCAACGGGGAGCTGTTTTTT. Protein sequence: CASSLRNGELFF.